Described below is a single T cell receptor (beta chain) sequence and its context. What it recognizes is unknown. Sequenced by immunoSEQ multiplex PCR; TCRdb stores in-frame clones only, minus some. The sample lists tens of thousands of clones; around 93% were seen once. The record originates from a study of OX40 agonist ivuxolimab in advanced cancers. Study as a whole: Males comprised 82.7% of the group, whose mean age was 60 years (range roughly 23 to 80).

Study-level results: The specificity for antigen of the expanded peripheral T cells was not determined.

The CDR3 spans 16 residues. The V gene is TRBV21-1, the J gene TRBJ2-7; TRBD1 is taken as the D call from the table, unchecked against the DNA. TRBV21-1 is described as a pseudogene. Sample: CD4+ or CD8+ T cells sorted from blood, taken in a trial of the OX40 agonist ivuxolimab. The receptor's source is an adult with an advanced solid tumor such as melanoma, head and neck, liver or kidney cancer. CDR3 loop: CASSKSRDREAYEQYF. CDR3 sequence (DNA): TGTGCCAGCAGCAAAAGCCGAGACAGGGAGGCCTACGAGCAGTACTTC.